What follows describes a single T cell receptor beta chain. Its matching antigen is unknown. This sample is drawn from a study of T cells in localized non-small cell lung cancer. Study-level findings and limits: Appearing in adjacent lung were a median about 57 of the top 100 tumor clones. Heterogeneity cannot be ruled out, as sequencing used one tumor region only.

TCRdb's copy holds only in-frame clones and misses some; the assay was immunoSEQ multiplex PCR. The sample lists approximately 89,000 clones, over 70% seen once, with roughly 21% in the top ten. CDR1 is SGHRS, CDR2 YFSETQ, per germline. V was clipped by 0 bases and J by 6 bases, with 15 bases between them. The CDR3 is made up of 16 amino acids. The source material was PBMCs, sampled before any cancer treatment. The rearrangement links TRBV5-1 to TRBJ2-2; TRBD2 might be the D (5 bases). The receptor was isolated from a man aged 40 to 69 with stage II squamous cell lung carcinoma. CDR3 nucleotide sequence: TGCGCCAGCAGCTTGGCCGGGGTAGCAGGCGCCGGGGAGCTGTTTTTT. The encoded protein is CASSLAGVAGAGELFF.